Included here is one T cell receptor beta chain sequence, with context. Its antigen is currently unknown. The time point here: recipient sample about 28 days before transplant, after cytoreduction. Clones were read by immunoSEQ multiplex PCR, and TCRdb kept only the in-frame ones, dropping some. The sample lists about 7,400 clones, around 90% occurring once. The record originates from a study of T cell clonotyping in hematopoietic cell transplantation. The overall study: Recipient samples before transplant were obtained post-cytoreduction.

The CDR3 is 12 residues long. Germline values: CDR1 SGHTA, CDR2 FQGNSA. The V and J ends lost 5 bases and 5 bases respectively, with 9 bases between them. General study points: After transplant, recipient diversity fell while pathologically expanded clonotypes grew through day 180. Graft donor and pretransplant recipient Inverse Simpson Index values predicted broader posttransplant TCR diversity.

The chain is built from TRBV7-2 and TRBJ2-5; no reliable D call. The source of this sequence is a man between 60 and 70 years old with acute myeloid leukemia. Some clones in this sample may be carry-over from other donors' samples. Specimen: peripheral blood mononuclear cells, collected before stem cell transplant. CDR3 in amino acids: CASSRVGETQYF. CDR3 nucleotides: TGTGCCAGCAGCAGGGTCGGGGAGACCCAGTACTTC.